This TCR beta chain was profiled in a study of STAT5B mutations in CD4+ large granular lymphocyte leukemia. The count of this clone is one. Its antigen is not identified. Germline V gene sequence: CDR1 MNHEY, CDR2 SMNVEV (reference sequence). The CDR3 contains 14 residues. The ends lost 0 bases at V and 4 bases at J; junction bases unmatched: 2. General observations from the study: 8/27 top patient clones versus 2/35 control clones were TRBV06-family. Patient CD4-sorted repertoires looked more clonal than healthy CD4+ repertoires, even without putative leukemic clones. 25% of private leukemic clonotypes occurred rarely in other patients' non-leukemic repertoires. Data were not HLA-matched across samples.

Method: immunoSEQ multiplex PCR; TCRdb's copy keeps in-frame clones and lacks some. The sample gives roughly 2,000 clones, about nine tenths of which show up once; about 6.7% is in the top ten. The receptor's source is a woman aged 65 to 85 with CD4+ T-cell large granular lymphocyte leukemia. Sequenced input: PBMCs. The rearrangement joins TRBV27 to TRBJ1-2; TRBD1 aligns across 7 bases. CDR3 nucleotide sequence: TGTGCCAGCAGTTTATCAGGGGACAGCTATGGCTACACCTTC. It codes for CASSLSGDSYGYTF.